This T cell receptor beta chain was profiled in a study of a mutant IDH1 vaccine in newly diagnosed glioma. At the level of the study: Eight vaccinations were given in weeks 1, 3, 5, 7, 11, 15, 19 and 23.

Time point here: week 23, last vaccination. With topical imiquimod, each dose of the vaccine consisted of 300 ug of mutant IDH1 20-mer peptide. Every donor had a new WHO grade 3 or 4 astrocytoma that was IDH1-mutant, with loss of nuclear ATRX. The data were produced by immunoSEQ multiplex PCR, yet TCRdb's version contains in-frame clones alone and is incomplete. The sample has approximately 70,000 clones, 84% seen once; the top ten hold approximately 12%. The CDR3 covers 13 residues. The V gene's germline CDR1 is SGHTA and CDR2 FQGNSA. V shed 1 base and J shed 8 bases, with 11 bases lying between them. Remarks on this clone: What it binds is not known.

This receptor was identified in a man younger than 30 with glioma. The genes are TRBV7-2 and TRBJ1-2; maybe TRBD1 (5 bases). The sample consisted of PBMCs, taken from a glioma patient whose treatment included an IDH1 peptide vaccine. The CDR3 DNA reads as TGTGCCAGCAGCTTAGGCAGGGAAGTCGGCTACACCTTC. Residues: CASSLGREVGYTF.